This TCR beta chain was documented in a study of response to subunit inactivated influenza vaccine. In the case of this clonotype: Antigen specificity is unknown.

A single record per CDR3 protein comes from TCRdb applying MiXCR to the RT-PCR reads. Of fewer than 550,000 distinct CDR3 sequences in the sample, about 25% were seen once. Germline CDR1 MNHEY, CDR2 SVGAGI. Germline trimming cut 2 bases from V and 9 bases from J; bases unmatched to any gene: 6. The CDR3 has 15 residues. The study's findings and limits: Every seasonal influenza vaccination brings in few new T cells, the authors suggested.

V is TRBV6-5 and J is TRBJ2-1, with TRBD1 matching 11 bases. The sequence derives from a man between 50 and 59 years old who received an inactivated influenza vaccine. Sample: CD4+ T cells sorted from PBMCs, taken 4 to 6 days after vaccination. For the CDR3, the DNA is TGTGCCAGCAGTTACCCAGGACAGGGGGCTGGTGAGCAGTTCTTC. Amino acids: CASSYPGQGAGEQFF.